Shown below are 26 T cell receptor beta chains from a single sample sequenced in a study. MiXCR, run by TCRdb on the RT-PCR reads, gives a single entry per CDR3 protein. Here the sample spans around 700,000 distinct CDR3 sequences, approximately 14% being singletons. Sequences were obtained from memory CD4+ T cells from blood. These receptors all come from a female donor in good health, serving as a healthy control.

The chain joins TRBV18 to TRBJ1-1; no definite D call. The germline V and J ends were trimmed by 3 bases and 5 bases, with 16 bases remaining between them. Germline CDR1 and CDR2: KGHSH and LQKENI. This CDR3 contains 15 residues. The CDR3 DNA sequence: TGTGCCAGCTCACCCCTGCTAGGGAGGGAGACTGAAGCTTTCTTT. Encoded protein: CASSPLLGRETEAFF.

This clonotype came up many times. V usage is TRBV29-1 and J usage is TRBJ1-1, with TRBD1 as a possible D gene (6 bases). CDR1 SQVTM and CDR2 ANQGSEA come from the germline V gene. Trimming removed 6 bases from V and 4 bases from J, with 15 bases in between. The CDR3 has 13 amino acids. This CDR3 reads CSVTGARSTEAFF. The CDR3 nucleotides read TGCAGCGTGACGGGGGCGCGGAGCACTGAAGCTTTCTTT.

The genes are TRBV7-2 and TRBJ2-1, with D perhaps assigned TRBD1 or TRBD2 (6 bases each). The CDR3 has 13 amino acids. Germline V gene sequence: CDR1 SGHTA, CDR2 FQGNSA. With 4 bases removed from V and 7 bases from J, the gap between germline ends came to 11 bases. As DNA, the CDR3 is TGTGCCAGCAGCTCAGGGGACTTGAATGAGCAGTTCTTC. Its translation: CASSSGDLNEQFF.

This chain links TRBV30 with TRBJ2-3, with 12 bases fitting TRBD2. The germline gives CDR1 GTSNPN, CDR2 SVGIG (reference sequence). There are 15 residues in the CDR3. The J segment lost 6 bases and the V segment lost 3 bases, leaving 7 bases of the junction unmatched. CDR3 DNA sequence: TGTGCCTGGAGGACAAGACTAGCGGGAGCTGATACGCAGTATTTT. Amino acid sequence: CAWRTRLAGADTQYF.

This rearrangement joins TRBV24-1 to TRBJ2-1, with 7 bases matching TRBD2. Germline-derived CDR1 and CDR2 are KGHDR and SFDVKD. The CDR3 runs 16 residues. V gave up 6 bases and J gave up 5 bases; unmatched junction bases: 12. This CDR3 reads CATSSPGLRTHNEQFF. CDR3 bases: TGTGCCACCAGTTCCCCGGGACTACGGACTCACAATGAGCAGTTCTTC.

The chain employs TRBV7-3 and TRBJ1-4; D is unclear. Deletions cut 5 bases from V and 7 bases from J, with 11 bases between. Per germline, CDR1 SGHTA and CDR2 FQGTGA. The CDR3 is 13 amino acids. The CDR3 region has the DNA TGTGCCAGCAGCCAAACTCCTTTTGAAAAACTGTTTTTT. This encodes CASSQTPFEKLFF.

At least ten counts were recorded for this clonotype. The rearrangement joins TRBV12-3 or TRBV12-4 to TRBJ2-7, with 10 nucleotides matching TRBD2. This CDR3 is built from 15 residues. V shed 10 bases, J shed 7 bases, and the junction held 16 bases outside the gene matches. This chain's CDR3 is CATSAGLAGVGEQYF. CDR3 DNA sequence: TGTGCCACCTCCGCCGGGCTAGCGGGAGTGGGAGAGCAGTACTTC.

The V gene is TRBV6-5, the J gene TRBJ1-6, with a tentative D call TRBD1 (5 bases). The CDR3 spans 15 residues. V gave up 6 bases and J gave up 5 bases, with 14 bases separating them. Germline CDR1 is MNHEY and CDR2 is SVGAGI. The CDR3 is CASSLDSSHNSPLHF. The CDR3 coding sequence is TGTGCCAGCAGCTTAGACAGTTCTCATAATTCACCCCTCCACTTT.

The CDR3 loop is CASSRITSVNEQFF. The CDR3 region has the DNA TGTGCCAGCAGCCGAATCACTAGCGTCAATGAGCAGTTCTTC. V is TRBV12-3 or TRBV12-4 and J is TRBJ2-1; 7 bases match TRBD2. There are 14 residues in the CDR3. V was pared by 6 bases and J by 6 bases, with 8 bases of the junction left unmatched.

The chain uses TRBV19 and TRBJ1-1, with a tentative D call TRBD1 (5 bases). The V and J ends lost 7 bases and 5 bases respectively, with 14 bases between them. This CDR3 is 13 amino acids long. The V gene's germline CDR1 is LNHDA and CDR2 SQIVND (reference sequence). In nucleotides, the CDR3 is TGTGCCAGTATGGGGGACCTGAGGACTGAAGCTTTCTTT. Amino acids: CASMGDLRTEAFF.

CDR3: CASTPGKNEKLFF. The CDR3 DNA reads as TGTGCCAGCACCCCCGGAAAAAATGAAAAACTGTTTTTT. The V call is TRBV6-1, the J call TRBJ1-4; D ambiguous. Germline V gene lookup returns CDR1 MNHNS and CDR2 SASEGT. V was cut by 7 bases and J by 5 bases, with 11 bases left in between. The CDR3 runs 13 residues.

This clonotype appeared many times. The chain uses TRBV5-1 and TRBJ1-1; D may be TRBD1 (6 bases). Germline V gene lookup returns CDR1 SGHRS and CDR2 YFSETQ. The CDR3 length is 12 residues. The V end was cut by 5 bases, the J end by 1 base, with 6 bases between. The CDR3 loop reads CASRTGNTEAFF. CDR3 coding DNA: TGCGCCAGCAGGACAGGGAACACTGAAGCTTTCTTT.

The CDR3 sequence: CASSSGAYNSPLHF. As DNA, the CDR3 is TGTGCCAGCAGCTCAGGGGCCTATAATTCACCCCTCCACTTT. The chain combines TRBV6-6 with TRBJ1-6; D might be TRBD1 (6 bases). Trimming shortened V by 6 bases and J by 2 bases, and 8 bases separated the two germline ends. From germline, CDR1 is MNHNY and CDR2 SVGAGI (reference sequence). The CDR3 is 14 amino acids.

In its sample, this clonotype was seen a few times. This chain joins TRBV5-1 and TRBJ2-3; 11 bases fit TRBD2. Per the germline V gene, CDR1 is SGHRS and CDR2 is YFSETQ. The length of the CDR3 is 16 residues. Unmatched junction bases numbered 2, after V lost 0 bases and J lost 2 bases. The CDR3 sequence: CASSLASGGTTDTQYF. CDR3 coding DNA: TGCGCCAGCAGCTTGGCTAGCGGGGGGACCACAGATACGCAGTATTTT. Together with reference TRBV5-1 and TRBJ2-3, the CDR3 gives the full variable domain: KAGVTQTPRYLIKTRGQQVTLSCSPISGHRSVSWYQQTPGQGLQFLFEYFSETQRNKGNFPGRFSGRQFSNSRSEMNVSTLELGDSALYLCASSLASGGTTDTQYFGPGTRLTVL.

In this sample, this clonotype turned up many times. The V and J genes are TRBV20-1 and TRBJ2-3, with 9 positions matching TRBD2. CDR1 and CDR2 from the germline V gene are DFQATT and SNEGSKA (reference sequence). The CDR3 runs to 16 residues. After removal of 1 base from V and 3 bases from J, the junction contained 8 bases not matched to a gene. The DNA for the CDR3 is TGCAGTGCTAGAGTTTGGGCTAGCGGGATGACAGATACGCAGTATTTT. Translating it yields CSARVWASGMTDTQYF.

DNA for the CDR3: TGTGCCATCAGACCAGCGGGACTTAAGAACACTGAAGCTTTCTTT. Its protein product is CAIRPAGLKNTEAFF. The chain links TRBV10-3 to TRBJ1-1; possibly TRBD1 for D (5 bases). The CDR3 is 15 amino acids. The ends were cut back, 6 bases at V and 1 base at J, with 15 bases in the middle. CDR1 ENHRY and CDR2 SYGVKD come from the germline V gene.

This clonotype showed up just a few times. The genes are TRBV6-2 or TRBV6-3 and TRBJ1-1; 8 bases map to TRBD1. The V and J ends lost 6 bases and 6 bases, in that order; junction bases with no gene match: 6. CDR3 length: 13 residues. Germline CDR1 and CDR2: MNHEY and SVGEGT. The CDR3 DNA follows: TGTGCCAGCAGCAAGACAGGGGTCGCTGAAGCTTTCTTT. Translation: CASSKTGVAEAFF.

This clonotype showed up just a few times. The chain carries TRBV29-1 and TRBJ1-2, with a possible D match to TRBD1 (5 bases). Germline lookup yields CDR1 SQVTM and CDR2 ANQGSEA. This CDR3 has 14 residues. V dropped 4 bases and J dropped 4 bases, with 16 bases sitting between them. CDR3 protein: CSVVGGSGAYGYTF. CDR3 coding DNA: TGCAGCGTTGTGGGGGGGAGTGGAGCCTATGGCTACACCTTC.

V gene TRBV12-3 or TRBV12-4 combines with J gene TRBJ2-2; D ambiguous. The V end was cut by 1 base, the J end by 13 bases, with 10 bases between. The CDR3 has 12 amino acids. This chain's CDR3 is CASSLVVHGLFF. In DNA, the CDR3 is TGTGCCAGCAGTTTAGTGGTCCACGGGCTGTTTTTT.

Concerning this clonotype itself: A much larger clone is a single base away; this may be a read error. The CDR3 DNA follows: TGCGCCAGCAGCCAAGCTGGGGGGCAGAATAATTCACCCCTCCACTTT. This codes for CASSQAGGQNNSPLHF. This sequence joins TRBV4-1 and TRBJ1-6; D possibly corresponds to TRBD1 (6 bases). This CDR3 has 16 amino acids. Germline V gene data show CDR1 as MGHRA and CDR2 as YSYEKL. V was trimmed by 1 base and J by 5 bases, leaving 12 bases between them.

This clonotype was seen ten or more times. The CDR3 is CSAAGSGQTNTEAFF. For the CDR3, the DNA is TGCAGTGCTGCGGGGTCGGGACAGACCAACACTGAAGCTTTCTTT. The rearrangement joins TRBV20-1 to TRBJ1-1; 7 bases agree with TRBD1. Germline CDR1 DFQATT, CDR2 SNEGSKA (reference sequence). The CDR3 sequence is 15 residues long. V lost 5 bases to trimming and J lost 2 bases; unmatched junction nucleotides: 11.

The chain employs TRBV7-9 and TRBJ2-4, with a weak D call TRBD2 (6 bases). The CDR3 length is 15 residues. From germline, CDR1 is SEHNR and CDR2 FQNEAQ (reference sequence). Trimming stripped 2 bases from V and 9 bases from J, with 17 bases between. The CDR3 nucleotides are TGTGCCAGCAGCTTAAACGATCCGGGGGTGAGCATTCAGTACTTC. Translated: CASSLNDPGVSIQYF.

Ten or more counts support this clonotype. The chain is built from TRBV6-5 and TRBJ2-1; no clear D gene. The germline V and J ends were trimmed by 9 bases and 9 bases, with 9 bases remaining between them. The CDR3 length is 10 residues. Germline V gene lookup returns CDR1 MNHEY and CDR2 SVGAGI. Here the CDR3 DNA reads TGTGCCAGGGTTAAAGTTGAGCAGTTCTTC. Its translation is CARVKVEQFF.

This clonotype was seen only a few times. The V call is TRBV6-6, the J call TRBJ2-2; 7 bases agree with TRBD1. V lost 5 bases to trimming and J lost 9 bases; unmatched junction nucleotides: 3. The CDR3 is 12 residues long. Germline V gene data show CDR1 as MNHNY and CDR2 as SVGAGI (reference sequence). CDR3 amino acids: CASSTGERELFF. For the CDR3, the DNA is TGTGCCAGCAGTACAGGGGAAAGGGAGCTGTTTTTT.

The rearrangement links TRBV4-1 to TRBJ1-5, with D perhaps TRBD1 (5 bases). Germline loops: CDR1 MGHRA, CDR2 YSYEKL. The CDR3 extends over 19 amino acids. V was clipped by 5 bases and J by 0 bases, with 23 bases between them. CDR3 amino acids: CASSWGRARAPGSNQPQHF. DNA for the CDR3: TGCGCCAGCAGCTGGGGGAGGGCCCGCGCCCCGGGTAGCAATCAGCCCCAGCATTTT.

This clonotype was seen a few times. This CDR3 reads CSARATSGRVLLNEQFF. The DNA for the CDR3 is TGCAGTGCTAGAGCGACTAGCGGGAGAGTGCTTTTGAATGAGCAGTTCTTC. V is TRBV20-1 and J is TRBJ2-1; 12 nucleotides align to TRBD2. The J segment lost 7 bases and the V segment lost 1 base, leaving 11 bases of the junction unmatched. Germline assignment: CDR1 DFQATT and CDR2 SNEGSKA (reference sequence). The CDR3 totals 17 residues.